This T cell receptor beta chain originates from a study of neurological immune-mediated disorders. The study's findings and limits: CDR3 amino acid sequences of expanded clones were not shared across subjects, a result suggesting private repertoires in all groups. Multiple sclerosis was found to have the least TCR clonal expansion, below healthy controls, and HTLV-1-associated myelopathy the most.

Trimming left V 0 bases short and J 0 bases short, with 10 bases between. Germline loops: CDR1 SGHRS, CDR2 YFSETQ. The CDR3 is 16 amino acids. This clonotype occurred many times. Its cognate antigen is unknown. MiXCR, run by TCRdb on the 5' RACE reads, gives a single entry per CDR3 protein. The table lists some 79,000 distinct CDR3 sequences, 14% of them singletons. The gene calls are TRBV5-1 and TRBJ2-1, with a possible D match to TRBD1 (5 bases). This clonotype was obtained from a woman in her forties or fifties in good health. The sample taken for sequencing was PBMCs. As DNA, the CDR3 is TGCGCCAGCAGCTTGGCGGCAGGGAACTCCTACAATGAGCAGTTCTTC. It specifies CASSLAAGNSYNEQFF.